These T cell receptor beta chains were read from a single sample in a study of post-analysis software for immune sequencing data. One entry per CDR3 protein, called by TCRdb with MiXCR from the PCR reads. The sample consists of roughly 180,000 distinct CDR3 sequences, about 32% of them appearing once. Sequencing was carried out using blood. The receptor set was obtained from a girl aged 5-17 years with multiple sclerosis. Each CDR3 is given with its conserved first and last residue. Each record gives: J gene, D gene, clone size, V gene, CDR3 protein, CDR3 DNA. The D gene is left open where the match is weak. The size entry is marked missing in some rows and otherwise reads once, few, many or a size class.

J: TRBJ2-2
D: .
size: few
V: TRBV29-1
CDR3: CSADWGATGELFF
DNA: TGCAGCGCGGATTGGGGGGCCACCGGGGAGCTGTTTTTT

J: TRBJ2-1
D: TRBD2
size: .
V: TRBV7-9
CDR3: CAVGAGVIYNEQFF
DNA: TGTGCCGTAGGTGCGGGGGTTATTTACAATGAGCAGTTCTTC

J: TRBJ2-1
D: TRBD2
size: few
V: TRBV12-3/TRBV12-4
CDR3: CASSLLGGGSYNEQFF
DNA: TGTGCCAGCAGTCTCCTCGGGGGGGGCTCCTACAATGAGCAGTTCTTC

J: TRBJ1-5
D: .
size: few
V: TRBV12-3/TRBV12-4
CDR3: CASSSGQPQHF
DNA: TGTGCCAGCAGTTCCGGTCAGCCCCAGCATTTT

J: TRBJ1-5
D: TRBD1
size: .
V: TRBV25-1
CDR3: CTSSASGTVNQPQHF
DNA: TGTACCAGCAGTGCATCCGGGACAGTTAATCAGCCCCAGCATTTT

J: TRBJ2-3
D: .
size: .
V: TRBV12-3/TRBV12-4
CDR3: CASSLGPSDTQYF
DNA: TGTGCCAGCAGTTTGGGGCCCTCAGATACGCAGTATTTT

J: TRBJ2-7
D: TRBD2
size: many
V: TRBV5-8
CDR3: CASSPGLAAYEQYF
DNA: TGTGCCAGCAGCCCGGGACTAGCGGCCTACGAGCAGTACTTC

J: TRBJ2-3
D: .
size: many
V: TRBV29-1
CDR3: CSFVRGTDTQYF
DNA: TGCAGCTTCGTCAGGGGAACAGATACGCAGTATTTT

J: TRBJ2-5
D: TRBD2
size: many
V: TRBV12-3/TRBV12-4
CDR3: CASSRSGRLRETQYF
DNA: TGTGCCAGCAGCCGTAGCGGGAGACTACGAGAGACCCAGTACTTC

J: TRBJ2-2
D: TRBD2
size: few
V: TRBV10-3
CDR3: CAIGLAAEGTGELFF
DNA: TGTGCCATCGGACTAGCGGCCGAAGGCACCGGGGAGCTGTTTTTT

J: TRBJ1-1
D: .
size: .
V: TRBV7-2
CDR3: CASSPGRGRNTEAFF
DNA: TGTGCCAGCAGCCCCGGCAGGGGAAGGAACACTGAAGCTTTCTTT

J: TRBJ2-5
D: .
size: many
V: TRBV20-1
CDR3: CSARGHGETQYF
DNA: TGCAGCGCGCGGGGGCATGGAGAGACCCAGTACTTC

J: TRBJ1-4
D: .
size: many
V: TRBV4-1
CDR3: CASSSPGRSPNEKLFF
DNA: TGCGCCAGCAGCAGCCCAGGGAGGTCACCTAATGAAAAACTGTTTTTT

J: TRBJ2-7
D: .
size: many
V: TRBV7-8
CDR3: CASSLVFGEQYF
DNA: TGTGCCAGCAGCTTAGTTTTCGGCGAGCAGTACTTC

J: TRBJ1-6
D: .
size: .
V: TRBV27
CDR3: CASSLRGGVWTTLHF
DNA: TGTGCCAGCAGTTTAAGGGGAGGGGTTTGGACCACCCTCCACTTT

J: TRBJ1-1
D: TRBD1
size: .
V: TRBV29-1
CDR3: CSVEGQLPMNTEAFF
DNA: TGCAGCGTTGAGGGACAGCTACCAATGAACACTGAAGCTTTCTTT

J: TRBJ1-2
D: .
size: .
V: TRBV30
CDR3: CAWRLDMNYDYTF
DNA: TGTGCCTGGAGACTGGACATGAACTATGACTACACCTTC

J: TRBJ2-7
D: TRBD2
size: many
V: TRBV7-9
CDR3: CASSPSGRAIGEQYF
DNA: TGTGCCAGCAGCCCGAGCGGGAGGGCCATTGGCGAGCAGTACTTC

J: TRBJ1-1
D: .
size: few
V: TRBV12-3/TRBV12-4
CDR3: CASRGQMNTEAFF
DNA: TGTGCCAGCAGAGGACAGATGAACACTGAAGCTTTCTTT

J: TRBJ2-7
D: TRBD2
size: few
V: TRBV18
CDR3: CASSPLSRLAGGYEQYF
DNA: TGTGCCAGCTCACCATTGTCAAGGCTAGCGGGAGGATACGAGCAGTACTTC

J: TRBJ2-5
D: .
size: many
V: TRBV2
CDR3: CATVWKGETQYF
DNA: TGTGCCACCGTCTGGAAGGGAGAGACCCAGTACTTC

J: TRBJ2-5
D: .
size: many
V: TRBV4-1
CDR3: CASSQPVQETQYF
DNA: TGCGCCAGCAGCCAGCCCGTCCAAGAGACCCAGTACTTC

J: TRBJ1-2
D: TRBD1
size: few
V: TRBV20-1
CDR3: CSAARQGNGYTF
DNA: TGCAGTGCGGCCCGACAGGGGAATGGCTACACCTTC

J: TRBJ2-1
D: .
size: .
V: TRBV6-6
CDR3: CATISNNEQFF
DNA: TGTGCCACCATAAGTAACAATGAGCAGTTCTTC

J: TRBJ2-3
D: .
size: few
V: TRBV9
CDR3: CASGETGPTDTQYF
DNA: TGTGCCAGCGGGGAAACGGGCCCCACAGATACGCAGTATTTT

J: TRBJ2-7
D: .
size: many
V: TRBV3-1
CDR3: CASSQDPGVYEQYF
DNA: TGTGCCAGCAGCCAAGACCCAGGGGTCTACGAGCAGTACTTC

J: TRBJ2-3
D: TRBD1
size: many
V: TRBV4-1
CDR3: CASSPRTGAVDTQYF
DNA: TGCGCCAGCAGCCCCAGGACAGGGGCGGTAGATACGCAGTATTTT

J: TRBJ2-7
D: .
size: .
V: TRBV6-5
CDR3: CTSSSSYEQYF
DNA: TGTACCAGCAGTTCCTCATACGAGCAGTACTTC

J: TRBJ2-7
D: TRBD2
size: many
V: TRBV27
CDR3: CASSFASGFYEQYF
DNA: TGTGCCAGCAGTTTCGCTAGCGGGTTTTACGAGCAGTACTTC

J: TRBJ2-7
D: .
size: many
V: TRBV18
CDR3: CASSPSGAYEQYF
DNA: TGTGCCAGCTCACCATCCGGAGCCTACGAGCAGTACTTC

J: TRBJ1-2
D: .
size: .
V: TRBV5-1
CDR3: CASSLDLRLDYGYAF
DNA: TGCGCCAGCAGCTTGGATCTACGTCTCGACTATGGCTACGCCTTC

J: TRBJ2-1
D: .
size: many
V: TRBV20-1
CDR3: CSATVENEQFF
DNA: TGCAGTGCTACGGTCGAAAATGAGCAGTTCTTC

J: TRBJ2-3
D: .
size: many
V: TRBV20-1
CDR3: CSAEGGSDTQYF
DNA: TGCAGTGCGGAAGGGGGTTCAGATACGCAGTATTTT

J: TRBJ2-1
D: TRBD2
size: many
V: TRBV20-1
CDR3: CSVTLGLAGLEQFF
DNA: TGCAGTGTTACTTTAGGACTAGCGGGTTTGGAGCAGTTCTTC

J: TRBJ2-1
D: TRBD1
size: once
V: TRBV18
CDR3: CASSGGQAHNEQFF
DNA: TGTGCCAGCTCAGGGGGACAGGCCCACAATGAGCAGTTCTTC

J: TRBJ2-1
D: TRBD2
size: few
V: TRBV18
CDR3: CASSPPAGGTPHEQFF
DNA: TGTGCCAGCTCACCACCAGCGGGAGGGACGCCCCATGAGCAGTTCTTC

J: TRBJ2-6
D: .
size: many
V: TRBV7-2
CDR3: CASSSRNPGANVLTF
DNA: TGTGCCAGCAGCTCGCGAAACCCTGGGGCCAACGTCCTGACTTTC

J: TRBJ2-3
D: .
size: many
V: TRBV24-1
CDR3: CATSDLPGGLKTDTQYF
DNA: TGTGCCACCAGTGATTTGCCCGGTGGCCTCAAGACAGATACGCAGTATTTT

J: TRBJ2-1
D: .
size: .
V: TRBV7-2
CDR3: CASSASGWTETQFF
DNA: TGTGCCAGCAGCGCTAGTGGGTGGACGGAGACCCAGTTCTTC

J: TRBJ1-4
D: .
size: few
V: TRBV18
CDR3: CANSPQEGGNEKLFF
DNA: TGTGCCAACTCACCACAAGAGGGTGGTAATGAAAAACTGTTTTTT

J: TRBJ2-7
D: .
size: few
V: TRBV6-5
CDR3: CASSGGLAYEQYF
DNA: TGTGCCAGCAGCGGAGGGTTAGCCTACGAGCAGTACTTC

J: TRBJ2-7
D: .
size: few
V: TRBV7-9
CDR3: CASSKMTVSYEQYF
DNA: TGTGCCAGCAGTAAAATGACAGTATCCTACGAGCAGTACTTC

J: TRBJ2-1
D: .
size: few
V: TRBV3-1
CDR3: CASSQEGGGKEFF
DNA: TGTGCCAGCAGCCAAGAGGGGGGCGGGAAGGAGTTCTTC

J: TRBJ2-1
D: .
size: .
V: TRBV15
CDR3: CATSRDLQGYNEQFF
DNA: TGTGCCACCAGCAGAGATCTCCAGGGGTACAATGAGCAGTTCTTC

J: TRBJ2-5
D: .
size: .
V: TRBV7-2
CDR3: CASSLVVQQETQYF
DNA: TGTGCCAGCAGCTTAGTCGTGCAGCAAGAGACCCAGTACTTC

J: TRBJ2-1
D: .
size: many
V: TRBV29-1
CDR3: CISASYNEQFF
DNA: TGCATCTCGGCCTCATACAATGAGCAGTTCTTC

J: TRBJ1-2
D: TRBD1
size: many
V: TRBV12-3/TRBV12-4
CDR3: CASSISSRGLDGYTF
DNA: TGTGCCAGCAGTATAAGCTCCAGGGGGCTGGATGGCTACACCTTC

J: TRBJ2-7
D: TRBD1
size: many
V: TRBV5-6
CDR3: CASSQRTGPYEQYF
DNA: TGTGCCAGCAGCCAACGGACAGGGCCCTACGAGCAGTACTTC

J: TRBJ1-2
D: .
size: .
V: TRBV4-2
CDR3: CASSQVGDGYTF
DNA: TGTGCCAGCAGCCAAGTGGGAGATGGCTACACCTTC

J: TRBJ2-1
D: .
size: .
V: TRBV10-3
CDR3: CAISPADAALSEQFF
DNA: TGTGCCATCAGCCCCGCGGACGCCGCACTCAGTGAGCAGTTCTTC

J: TRBJ2-1
D: .
size: few
V: TRBV21-1
CDR3: CASSKVGLSPGSWQFF
DNA: TGTGCCAGCAGCAAAGTCGGGCTCTCTCCCGGTTCGTGGCAGTTCTTC

J: TRBJ2-3
D: .
size: many
V: TRBV20-1
CDR3: CSASPRVSTDTQYF
DNA: TGCAGTGCTAGTCCCAGGGTTAGCACAGATACGCAGTATTTT

J: TRBJ2-5
D: .
size: many
V: TRBV5-6
CDR3: CASSPSVPKGKIETQYF
DNA: TGTGCCAGCAGCCCATCTGTGCCAAAGGGGAAGATAGAGACCCAGTACTTC

J: TRBJ1-2
D: TRBD1
size: few
V: TRBV10-3
CDR3: CAISERDRDGYTF
DNA: TGTGCCATCAGTGAGCGGGACAGGGATGGCTACACCTTC

J: TRBJ2-1
D: .
size: few
V: TRBV5-1
CDR3: CAGTYGGTQRGEQFF
DNA: TGCGCCGGCACCTACGGTGGGACCCAGCGAGGTGAGCAGTTCTTC

J: TRBJ2-3
D: .
size: .
V: TRBV27
CDR3: CASSSTGGWTDTQYF
DNA: TGTGCCAGCAGTTCCACTGGGGGATGGACAGATACGCAGTATTTT

J: TRBJ2-1
D: .
size: many
V: TRBV12-3/TRBV12-4
CDR3: CASSFGGPGEVEQFF
DNA: TGTGCCAGCAGTTTTGGTGGACCCGGGGAAGTGGAGCAGTTCTTC